This paragraph reports one TCR beta chain. This sample stems from a study of blood T cell repertoires in COVID-19. Study summary: Whether acute or convalescent, the COVID-19 samples came from the United States, Italy and Spain. In each case, the material was cDNA or gDNA derived from T cells, B-cell-depleted T cells, or PBMCs.

Authors' processing steps: How many nucleated cells were present was estimated from reference gene primer amplification. TCRdb's table, derived via immunoSEQ multiplex PCR, lists solely in-frame clones and lacks some. V, J and clone size are taken as reported in that table, and D and trimming were inferred from the DNA itself. This table has about 300,000 clones, approximately 89% appearing once. Trimming pared 3 bases from V and 8 bases from J, leaving 16 bases between. This CDR3 has 13 residues. CDR1 and CDR2 (germline): DFQATT, SNEGSKA (reference sequence). The sample comprised peripheral blood. The TCR was taken from a woman in her twenties or thirties who had recovered from COVID-19. The chain recombines TRBV20-1 with TRBJ1-2, with TRBD1 as a possible D gene (6 bases). The CDR3 region is CSASSGPGVGYTF. In DNA, the CDR3 is TGCAGTGCTAGTTCTGGGCCAGGGGTCGGCTACACCTTC.